The 20 T cell receptor beta chains below all came from one sample that was sequenced in a study of human T cells and chemical hapten exposure (dated by TCRdb to about 2021). The time point label for this specimen denotes: patch test 3, about 24 weeks after DPC sensitization. The sample's treatment or condition, from its label and the paper: therapeutic diphenylcyclopropenone sensitization with weekly scalp DPC. Library prep was done by RACE. The listed sequencing device is NextSeq 500. TCRdb trimmed the raw reads at Q25, called clones with MiXCR and kept productive beta chains. A single entry per CDR3 protein holds the most common genes and DNA from its merged rows. The sample contains about 190,000 distinct CDR3 sequences, around 25% of them found a single time. Around 2.5% of the sample belongs to the ten largest clones. The sample here was whole blood, taken in connection with sensitization to the hapten diphenylcyclopropenone (DPC). These receptors all stem from a woman aged 40-49 years with alopecia areata. Some clones in this sample may be carry-over from other donors' samples.

This clonotype was observed a handful of times. The chain couples TRBV12-3 or TRBV12-4 to TRBJ2-1; the match to TRBD2 covers 9 bases. J gave up 1 base and V 0 bases, and 1 base lay outside the gene matches. CDR3 length: 16 amino acids. CDR3 coding DNA: TGTGCCAGCAGTTTAGCGCTAGCGGGGTCCTACAATGAGCAGTTCTTC. Amino acids: CASSLALAGSYNEQFF.

The CDR3 DNA reads as TGTGCCAGCAGCCAAGGAACAGGGGGCGTATCACCCCTCCACTTT. It is translated as CASSQGTGGVSPLHF. The chain uses TRBV3-1 and TRBJ1-6, with 9 bases identical to TRBD1. The J segment lost 10 bases and the V segment lost 1 base, leaving 5 bases of the junction unmatched. Germline V lookup: CDR1 LGHDT, CDR2 YNNKEL (reference sequence). The CDR3 length is 15 residues. The full variable domain, its missing parts supplied by reference TRBV3-1 and TRBJ1-6, is DTAVSQTPKYLVTQMGNDKSIKCEQNLGHDTMYWYKQDSKKFLKIMFSYNNKELIINETVPNRFSPKSPDKAHLNLHINSLELGDSAVYFCASSQGTGGVSPLHFGNGTRLTVT.

This clonotype has more than one count but fewer than ten. V is TRBV7-2 and J is TRBJ2-3; D gene uncertain. This CDR3 is built from 16 residues. Trimming shortened V by 4 bases and J by 9 bases, and 23 bases separated the two germline ends. Germline values: CDR1 SGHTA, CDR2 FQGNSA. The CDR3 bases are TGTGCCAGCAGCTCCCCACAAACGTACTCTCTAACAACGCAGTATTTT. This sequence encodes CASSSPQTYSLTTQYF.

CDR3 coding DNA: TGTGCCAGCAGCTTCACAGGGGGCGAGGCCTACGAGCAGTACTTC. Its protein product is CASSFTGGEAYEQYF. The gene calls are TRBV7-2 and TRBJ2-7, with TRBD1 matching 9 bases. CDR3 length: 15 amino acids. V was pared by 3 bases and J by 2 bases, with 5 bases of the junction left unmatched. The germline V gene encodes CDR1 SGHTA and CDR2 FQGNSA.

This clonotype was counted a few times. V is TRBV12-3 or TRBV12-4 and J is TRBJ2-3, with D tentatively TRBD2 (5 bases). V was shortened by 2 bases and J by 5 bases, with 11 bases between the two germline ends. This CDR3 contains 14 residues. CDR3 sequence reads: CASSLMTMGDTQYF. CDR3 bases: TGTGCCAGCAGTTTAATGACTATGGGAGATACGCAGTATTTT.

This clonotype was observed a handful of times. The rearrangement joins TRBV7-9 to TRBJ2-7, with TRBD2 matching over 12 bases. CDR3 size: 15 residues. Trimming took 1 base from V and 5 from J; bases not matched to a gene: 3. Germline values: CDR1 SEHNR, CDR2 FQNEAQ (reference sequence). The CDR3 region has the DNA TGTGCCAGCAGCTTAGGGACTAGCGGGAACCACGAGCAGTACTTC. This translates into CASSLGTSGNHEQYF.

In its sample, this clonotype was seen a few times. The rearrangement joins TRBV20-1 to TRBJ1-1, with D possibly matching TRBD1 (6 bases). Trimming left V 0 bases short and J 8 bases short, with 16 bases between. Germline-derived CDR1 and CDR2 are DFQATT and SNEGSKA (reference sequence). The CDR3 consists of 14 residues. CDR3 protein: CSARDPGGLNEAFF. CDR3 DNA sequence: TGCAGTGCTAGAGATCCCGGGGGCCTAAACGAAGCTTTCTTT.

The chain employs TRBV29-1 and TRBJ1-2; D is undetermined. CDR1 and CDR2 from the germline V gene are SQVTM and ANQGSEA. The CDR3 loop spans 10 amino acids. V lost 3 bases to trimming and J lost 4 bases, with 3 bases between them. The DNA of the CDR3 is TGCAGCGTTGACAGCTATGGCTACACCTTC. The encoded protein is CSVDSYGYTF.

The gene calls are TRBV11-2 and TRBJ2-2; the match to TRBD2 covers 13 bases. CDR3 length equals 16 residues. In germline, CDR1 is SGHAT, CDR2 FQNNGV. V shed 5 bases, J shed 6 bases, and the junction held 6 bases outside the gene matches. CDR3 loop: CASSQGLAGVAGELFF. The CDR3 coding sequence is TGTGCCAGCAGCCAAGGACTAGCGGGAGTGGCCGGGGAGCTGTTTTTT. The entire variable domain, with the rest obtained from reference TRBV11-2 and TRBJ2-2, is as follows: EAGVAQSPRYKIIEKRQSVAFWCNPISGHATLYWYQQILGQGPKLLIQFQNNGVVDDSQLPKDRFSAERLKGVDSTLKIQPAKLEDSAVYLCASSQGLAGVAGELFFGEGSRLTVL.

The chain uses TRBV5-1 and TRBJ1-5, with D unresolved. This CDR3 is 16 amino acids long. Germline CDR1 and CDR2: SGHRS and YFSETQ. V lost 5 bases to trimming and J lost 4 bases, with 19 bases between them. The CDR3 DNA reads as TGCGCCAGCAGTCCCGTCCCACTAAGCCTAAATCAGCCCCAGCATTTT. Translation gives CASSPVPLSLNQPQHF.

The chain links TRBV4-3 to TRBJ1-1; a possible D gene is TRBD1 (6 bases). Trimming left V 0 bases short and J 4 bases short, with 15 bases between. CDR1 is LGHNA, CDR2 YSLEER, per germline. CDR3 size: 16 residues. DNA for the CDR3: TGCGCCAGCAGCCAAGATATTACAGGGTCAGCCACTGAAGCTTTCTTT. Translation gives CASSQDITGSATEAFF.

This clonotype was seen only a few times. The chain couples TRBV20-1 to TRBJ1-1; possibly TRBD1 for D (6 bases). With 2 bases removed from V and 0 bases from J, the gap between germline ends came to 10 bases. The CDR3 is 14 residues long. The germline CDR1 and CDR2 sequences are DFQATT and SNEGSKA (reference sequence). This CDR3 reads CSARQQGMNTEAFF. The CDR3 DNA reads TGCAGTGCTAGACAACAGGGTATGAACACTGAAGCTTTCTTT.

Only a few counts were recorded for this clonotype. The V gene is TRBV12-3 or TRBV12-4, the J gene TRBJ1-2, with D maybe TRBD1 (5 bases). The CDR3 is made up of 12 amino acids. The V end lost 7 bases, the J end lost 4 bases, and 10 bases lay between the germline ends. CDR3 region: CASNRFGYGYTF. The CDR3 coding sequence is TGTGCCAGCAACAGGTTTGGCTATGGCTACACCTTC.

This clonotype was picked up many times. The gene calls are TRBV4-1 and TRBJ1-3; unclear D gene. The germline V gene has CDR1 MGHRA and CDR2 YSYEKL. V shed 3 bases and J shed 4 bases, with 1 base lying between them. This CDR3 comprises 11 residues. CDR3 DNA sequence: TGCGCCAGCAGCCACGGAAACACCATATATTTT. This sequence encodes CASSHGNTIYF.

This chain connects TRBV6-2 or TRBV6-3 to TRBJ1-5, with no clear D. Looked up from germline, CDR1 is MNHEY and CDR2 is SVGEGT. The CDR3 contains 15 residues. V lost 6 bases and J lost 3, with 15 bases in between. CDR3 in DNA: TGTGCCAGCAGCCTGCCGACCGGGCACAATCAGCCCCAGCATTTT. This codes for CASSLPTGHNQPQHF.

This clonotype came up once. This chain connects TRBV7-2 to TRBJ1-3; perhaps TRBD1 as D (6 bases). V was trimmed by 5 bases and J by 2 bases, leaving 10 bases between them. Germline CDR1 is SGHTA and CDR2 is FQGNSA. The CDR3 contains 14 residues. As DNA, the CDR3 is TGTGCCAGCAGCACCGGGACACCTGGAAACACCATATATTTT. Protein sequence: CASSTGTPGNTIYF.

There are a few counts of this clonotype. The chain's CDR3 is CSVFTGGVIQYF. The CDR3 region has the DNA TGCAGCGTATTTACAGGGGGCGTCATTCAGTACTTC. The chain has TRBV29-1 and TRBJ2-4, with 9 bases identical to TRBD1. The CDR3 has 12 residues. Germline trimming cut 6 bases from V and 9 bases from J; bases unmatched to any gene: 6. Germline loops: CDR1 SQVTM, CDR2 ANQGSEA.

The chain uses TRBV7-2 and TRBJ2-1; 7 bases line up with TRBD2. J lost 7 bases, V lost 5 bases, and 8 bases had no gene match. CDR3 size: 14 residues. Germline loops: CDR1 SGHTA, CDR2 FQGNSA. The DNA of the CDR3 is TGTGCCAGCAGCCTTGTCCTCGGGGGGAATGAGCAGTTCTTC. Translation gives CASSLVLGGNEQFF.

In this sample, this clonotype turned up a few times. The CDR3 DNA is TGTGCCACCTCTGGACAGGGGTCTTGGTATGGCTACACCTTC. This sequence encodes CATSGQGSWYGYTF. The rearrangement uses TRBV2 and TRBJ1-2; 9 nucleotides align to TRBD1. The trim removed 10 bases at V and 5 bases at J, leaving 11 bases unmatched. Germline assignment: CDR1 SNHLY and CDR2 FYNNEI. The length of the CDR3 is 14 residues.

The chain has TRBV5-6 and TRBJ1-3; no reliable D call. With 1 base removed from V and 5 bases from J, the gap between germline ends came to 7 bases. The CDR3 length is 13 residues. Germline lookup yields CDR1 SGHDT and CDR2 YYEEEE. As DNA, the CDR3 is TGTGCCAGCAGCTTGCACGCGAGAAACACCATATATTTT. Protein product: CASSLHARNTIYF. Using reference TRBV5-6 and TRBJ1-3 for the parts outside the CDR3, the full variable domain is DAGVTQSPTHLIKTRGQQVTLRCSPKSGHDTVSWYQQALGQGPQFIFQYYEEEERQRGNFPDRFSGHQFPNYSSELNVNALLLGDSALYLCASSLHARNTIYFGEGSWLTVV.